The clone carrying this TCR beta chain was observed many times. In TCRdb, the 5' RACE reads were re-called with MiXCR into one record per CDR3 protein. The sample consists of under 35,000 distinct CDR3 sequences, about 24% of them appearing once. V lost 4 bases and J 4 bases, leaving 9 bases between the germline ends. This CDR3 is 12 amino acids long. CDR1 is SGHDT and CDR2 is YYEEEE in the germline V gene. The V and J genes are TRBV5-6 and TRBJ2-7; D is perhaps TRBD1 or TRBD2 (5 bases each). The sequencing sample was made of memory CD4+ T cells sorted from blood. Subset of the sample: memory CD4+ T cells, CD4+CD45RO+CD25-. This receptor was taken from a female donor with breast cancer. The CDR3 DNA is TGTGCCAGCAGCACCAGGGAGTACGAGCAGTACTTC. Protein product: CASSTREYEQYF.